These T cell receptor beta chains were read from a single sample in a study of blood T cell repertoires in COVID-19. Some clones are missing from TCRdb's copy, which holds only in-frame ones; the method was immunoSEQ multiplex PCR. The sample has roughly 92,000 clones; around 86% are singletons. Input material: peripheral blood. The receptors shown here come from a man aged 50-60 years with acute or convalescent COVID-19. Both conserved end residues are part of each CDR3. The order of the fields is D gene, clone size, V gene, J gene, CDR3 DNA, CDR3 protein. A D gene is named only where the DNA matches it firmly. Where a row states a size, it is once, few, many or the class of an expanded clone; other rows omit it.

TRBD2,once,TRBV5-1,TRBJ2-7,TGCGCCAGCAGCTCTCCTCTAGCGGGATTATCGTACGAGCAGTACTTC,CASSSPLAGLSYEQYF
TRBD2,.,TRBV10-3,TRBJ2-3,TGTGCCATCGGGGCCCAGCGGGGCGGGAGCCCAGATACGCAGTATTTT,CAIGAQRGGSPDTQYF
TRBD1,.,TRBV9,TRBJ1-6,TGTGCCAGCGGACAGGGGGGTGATAATTCACCCCTCCACTTT,CASGQGGDNSPLHF
.,.,TRBV7-3,TRBJ2-1,TGTGCCAGCAGCCCAGGTCGGGGGACGGATGAGCAGTTCTTC,CASSPGRGTDEQFF
.,.,TRBV19,TRBJ2-1,TGTGCCAGTAGTATAGATTGGGCGGGATTGAATGAGCAGTTCTTC,CASSIDWAGLNEQFF
.,.,TRBV2,TRBJ2-2,TGTGCCAGCAGCGATAGCGGCACCGGGGAGCTGTTTTTT,CASSDSGTGELFF
TRBD2,.,TRBV29-1,TRBJ2-7,TGCAGCGCTCGACTAGCGGGAGGTTACGAGCAGTACTTC,CSARLAGGYEQYF
TRBD1,.,TRBV3-1/TRBV3-2,TRBJ2-7,TGTGCCAGCAGCCATCCCCTCCCCGGACAGGGGGCCGTCGAGCAGTACTTC,CASSHPLPGQGAVEQYF
TRBD1,.,TRBV11-3,TRBJ2-7,TGTGCCAGCGGAGGGACAGGGACCGAGCAGTACTTC,CASGGTGTEQYF
.,.,TRBV6-5,TRBJ2-1,TGTGCCAGCGAACCAACTAGCTACAATGAGCAGTTCTTC,CASEPTSYNEQFF
TRBD1,.,TRBV29-1,TRBJ1-2,TGCAGCGTTGGGGGACAGATTAACTATGGCTACACCTTC,CSVGGQINYGYTF
.,.,TRBV19,TRBJ2-4,TGTGCCACCTCCCCGGTAGCCAAAAACATTCAGTACTTC,CATSPVAKNIQYF
.,.,TRBV25-1,TRBJ1-1,TGTGCCAGCAGTGACTACAGGGTCATAGGGGGAGACACTGAAGCTTTCTTT,CASSDYRVIGGDTEAFF
.,.,TRBV5-4,TRBJ2-5,TGTGCCAGCAGCTCCCGTGATAACATAGAGACCCAGTACTTC,CASSSRDNIETQYF
.,.,TRBV10-1,TRBJ1-3,TGCGCCAGCAGTGAGGGTTCGTTGGGGAGCTCTGGAAACACCATATATTTT,CASSEGSLGSSGNTIYF
TRBD1,.,TRBV4-1,TRBJ2-2,TGCGCCAGCAGTGACAGAGGACAGGGAAAAACCGGGGAGCTGTTTTTT,CASSDRGQGKTGELFF
.,.,TRBV5-1,TRBJ2-3,TGCGCCAGCAGCAGAGGATCGGAGGGGGATACGCAGTATTTT,CASSRGSEGDTQYF
TRBD1,.,TRBV9,TRBJ2-5,TGTGCCAGCAGCGTAGCCGGGACAGTAGGAGAGACCCAGTACTTC,CASSVAGTVGETQYF
.,many,TRBV18,TRBJ1-2,TGTGCCAGCTCAAAGAGCGGCGAGCGTAATGGCTACACCTTC,CASSKSGERNGYTF
.,once,TRBV19,TRBJ2-3,TGTGCCAGTAGTATGGAGGTCACAGATACGCAGTATTTT,CASSMEVTDTQYF
.,.,TRBV11-3,TRBJ2-7,TGTGCCAGCAGCTCGACGGGGGACGAGCAGTACTTC,CASSSTGDEQYF
.,once,TRBV3-1/TRBV3-2,TRBJ1-5,TGTGCCAGCAGCCAAGAGGGGGCACAGCCCCAGCATTTT,CASSQEGAQPQHF
.,once,TRBV2,TRBJ1-2,TGTGCCAGCAGGTGGACAGTGGCTGGCTACACCTTC,CASRWTVAGYTF
.,once,TRBV18,TRBJ2-1,TGTGCCAGCTCACCGCAGACTAGTACGTACAATGAGCAGTTCTTC,CASSPQTSTYNEQFF
TRBD2,.,TRBV2,TRBJ2-1,TGTGCCAGCAGTGAACTAGGACTAGCGGGAGACTCCTACAATGAGCAGTTCTTC,CASSELGLAGDSYNEQFF
.,.,TRBV7-8,TRBJ2-1,TGTGCCAGCAGCCCTTATGGCCAATTCAATGAGCAGTTCTTC,CASSPYGQFNEQFF
.,.,TRBV6-5,TRBJ2-1,TGTGCCACGAGGAGGGATTTCACTTCGGACAATGAGCAGTTCTTC,CATRRDFTSDNEQFF
TRBD2,.,TRBV10-3,TRBJ2-1,TGTGCCATCAGTGAGTCGATGGTAGCGGGGGCGCTTCCCAATGAGCAGTTCTTC,CAISESMVAGALPNEQFF
.,.,TRBV5-1,TRBJ2-3,TGCGCCAGCAGCTTCGGCTATGGGACTGACACAGATACGCAGTATTTT,CASSFGYGTDTDTQYF
.,.,TRBV14,TRBJ2-5,TGTGCCAGCAGCCTCCGGGGGACCGAAGAGACCCAGTACTTC,CASSLRGTEETQYF
TRBD1,.,TRBV5-1,TRBJ1-3,TGCGCCAGCAGCTTTTGGACAGGGGTAGGAAACACCATATATTTT,CASSFWTGVGNTIYF
.,.,TRBV6-6,TRBJ1-3,TGTGCCAGCAGGGAAGGAGGGAAAGGAAACACCATATATTTT,CASREGGKGNTIYF
.,.,TRBV7-9,TRBJ1-2,TGTGCCAGCTACAGAGCTAACTATGGCTACACCTTC,CASYRANYGYTF
TRBD1,.,TRBV18,TRBJ1-1,TGTGCCAGCTCACCTCCGGGACAGGGAGGTACTGAAGCTTTCTTT,CASSPPGQGGTEAFF
.,.,TRBV11-3,TRBJ1-2,TGTGCCAGCAGCTTGGACAGAGACTATGGCTACACCTTC,CASSLDRDYGYTF
TRBD1,.,TRBV7-3,TRBJ1-6,TGTGCCAGCAGCCTAGGGACAGGCAATTCACCCCTCCACTTT,CASSLGTGNSPLHF
.,.,TRBV10-3,TRBJ2-6,TGTGCCATCAGGACTCAGGGTGGGGGGGCCAACGTCCTGACTTTC,CAIRTQGGGANVLTF
TRBD1,.,TRBV27,TRBJ2-2,TGTGCCAGCAGTTTAGGACAGGGGGTCGGGGAGCTGTTTTTT,CASSLGQGVGELFF
.,.,TRBV3-1/TRBV3-2,TRBJ2-7,TGTGCCAGCAGCCAAGGAACTAGCCTCTACTTC,CASSQGTSLYF
TRBD1,.,TRBV6-5,TRBJ1-2,TGTGCCAGCAGAAACGACAGGGGGCGCGCCTATGGCTACACCTTC,CASRNDRGRAYGYTF
.,.,TRBV15,TRBJ1-5,TGTGCCACCAGCAGAGATCAAGGGGGTGGTCAGCCCCAGCATTTT,CATSRDQGGGQPQHF
TRBD1,.,TRBV27,TRBJ2-7,TGTGCCAGCAGTCCATGGGACAGGGATTCTTCCTACGAGCAGTACTTC,CASSPWDRDSSYEQYF
.,.,TRBV7-8,TRBJ1-5,TGTGCCAGCAGCCCCTCGGGGAGCAATCAGCCCCAGCATTTT,CASSPSGSNQPQHF
.,once,TRBV21-1,TRBJ1-4,TGTGCCAGCACCACAATGACAGGGCCAACTAATGAAAAACTGTTTTTT,CASTTMTGPTNEKLFF
.,.,TRBV29-1,TRBJ2-7,TGCAGCGTCGTACAGGGTAGGTCCTACGAGCAGTACTTC,CSVVQGRSYEQYF
.,.,TRBV18,TRBJ2-2,TGTGCCAGCTCACCACTAACGATAGCGAACACCGGGGAGCTGTTTTTT,CASSPLTIANTGELFF
TRBD1,.,TRBV20-1,TRBJ1-6,TGCAGTGCTAGTTCCGGGACAGGGATTTCACCCCTCCACTTT,CSASSGTGISPLHF
TRBD1,once,TRBV18,TRBJ1-6,TGTGCCAGCTCACCACTGGAACAGGGGACCAATTCACCCCTCCACTTT,CASSPLEQGTNSPLHF
.,.,TRBV18,TRBJ1-2,TGTGCCAGCTCACCTGACAGTTCCTATGGCTACACCTTC,CASSPDSSYGYTF
.,.,TRBV3-1/TRBV3-2,TRBJ2-3,TGTGCCAGCAGCCTGACGAGACCAGGGCGAAGCACAGATACGCAGTATTTT,CASSLTRPGRSTDTQYF
TRBD2,.,TRBV7-9,TRBJ2-5,TGTGCCAGCAGCTTACGGGAGGGGGAGACCCAGTACTTC,CASSLREGETQYF
.,.,TRBV2,TRBJ2-6,TGTGCCAGCAGTGAAGAGGGGTTCTCTGGGGCCAACGTCCTGACTTTC,CASSEEGFSGANVLTF